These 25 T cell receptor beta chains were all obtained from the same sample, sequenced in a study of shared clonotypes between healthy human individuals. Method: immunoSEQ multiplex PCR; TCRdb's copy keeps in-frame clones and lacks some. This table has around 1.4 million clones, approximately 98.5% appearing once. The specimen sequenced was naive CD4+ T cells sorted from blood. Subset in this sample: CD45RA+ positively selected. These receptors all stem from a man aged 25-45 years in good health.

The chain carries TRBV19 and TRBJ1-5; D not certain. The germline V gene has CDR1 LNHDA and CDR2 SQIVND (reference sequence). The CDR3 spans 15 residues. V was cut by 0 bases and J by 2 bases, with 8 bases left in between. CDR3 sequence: CASSIERQRNQPQHF. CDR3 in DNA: TGTGCCAGTAGTATAGAGCGTCAGCGCAATCAGCCCCAGCATTTT.

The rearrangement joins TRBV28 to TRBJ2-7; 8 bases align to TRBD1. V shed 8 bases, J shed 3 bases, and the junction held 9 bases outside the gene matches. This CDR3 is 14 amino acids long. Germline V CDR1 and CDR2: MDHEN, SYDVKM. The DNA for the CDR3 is TGTGCCAGCGGTGGCTGGACAGGGAGCTACGAGCAGTACTTC. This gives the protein CASGGWTGSYEQYF. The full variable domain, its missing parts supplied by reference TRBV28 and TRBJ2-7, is DVKVTQSSRYLVKRTGEKVFLECVQDMDHENMFWYRQDPGLGLRLIYFSYDVKMKEKGDIPEGYSVSREKKERFSLILESASTNQTSMYLCASGGWTGSYEQYFGPGTRLTVT.

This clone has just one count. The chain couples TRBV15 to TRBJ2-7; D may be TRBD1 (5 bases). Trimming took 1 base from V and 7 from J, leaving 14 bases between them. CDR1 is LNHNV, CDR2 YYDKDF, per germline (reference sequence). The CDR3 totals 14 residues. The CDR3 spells CATSRVQGQREQYF. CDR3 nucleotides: TGTGCCACCAGCAGAGTCCAGGGCCAGAGGGAGCAGTACTTC.

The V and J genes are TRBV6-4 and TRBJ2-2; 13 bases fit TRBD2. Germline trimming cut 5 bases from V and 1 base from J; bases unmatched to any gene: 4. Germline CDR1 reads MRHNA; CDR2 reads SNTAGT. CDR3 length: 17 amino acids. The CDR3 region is CASSPRTSGRNTGELFF. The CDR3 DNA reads TGTGCCAGCAGTCCCCGGACTAGCGGGAGGAACACCGGGGAGCTGTTTTTT.

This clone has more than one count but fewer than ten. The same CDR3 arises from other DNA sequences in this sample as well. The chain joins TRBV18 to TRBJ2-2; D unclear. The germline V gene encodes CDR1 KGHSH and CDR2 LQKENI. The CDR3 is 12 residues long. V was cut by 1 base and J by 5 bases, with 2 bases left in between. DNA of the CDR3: TGTGCCAGCTCACCACTTACCGGGGAGCTGTTTTTT. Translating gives CASSPLTGELFF.

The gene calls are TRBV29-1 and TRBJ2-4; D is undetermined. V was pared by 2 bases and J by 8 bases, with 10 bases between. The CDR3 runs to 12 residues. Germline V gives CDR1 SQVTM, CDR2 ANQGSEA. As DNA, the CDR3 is TGCAGCGTTGAAACTCTTAGGGACATTCAGTACTTC. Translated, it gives CSVETLRDIQYF.

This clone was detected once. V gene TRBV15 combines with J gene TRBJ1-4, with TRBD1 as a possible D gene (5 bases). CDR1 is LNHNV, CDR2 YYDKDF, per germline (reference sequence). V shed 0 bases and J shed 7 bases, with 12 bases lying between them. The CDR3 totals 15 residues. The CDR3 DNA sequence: TGTGCCACCAGCAGAGATGGGACGTGGGGTGAAAAACTGTTTTTT. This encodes CATSRDGTWGEKLFF. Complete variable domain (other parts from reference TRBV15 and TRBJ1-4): DAMVIQNPRYQVTQFGKPVTLSCSQTLNHNVMYWYQQKSSQAPKLLFHYYDKDFNNEADTPDNFQSRRPNTSFCFLDIRSPGLGDTAMYLCATSRDGTWGEKLFFGSGTQLSVL.

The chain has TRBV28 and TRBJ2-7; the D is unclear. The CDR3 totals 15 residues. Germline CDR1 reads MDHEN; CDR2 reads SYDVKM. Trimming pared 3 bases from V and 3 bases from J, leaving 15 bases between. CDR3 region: CASSFRRPSNYEQYF. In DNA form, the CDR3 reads TGTGCCAGCAGTTTCAGACGTCCGTCAAACTACGAGCAGTACTTC.

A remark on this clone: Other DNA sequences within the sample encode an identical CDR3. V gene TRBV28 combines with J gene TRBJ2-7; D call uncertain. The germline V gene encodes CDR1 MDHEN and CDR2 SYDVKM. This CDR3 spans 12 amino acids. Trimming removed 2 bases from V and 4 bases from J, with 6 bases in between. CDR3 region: CASSLMGYEQYF. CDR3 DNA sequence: TGTGCCAGCAGTTTAATGGGTTACGAGCAGTACTTC.

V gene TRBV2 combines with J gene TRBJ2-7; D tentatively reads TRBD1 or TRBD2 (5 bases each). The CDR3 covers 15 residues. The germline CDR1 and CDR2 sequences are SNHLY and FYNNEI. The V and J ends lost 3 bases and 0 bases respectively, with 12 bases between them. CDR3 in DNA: TGTGCCAGCAGTGAGTGGGGGTCTAACTCCTACGAGCAGTACTTC. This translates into CASSEWGSNSYEQYF.

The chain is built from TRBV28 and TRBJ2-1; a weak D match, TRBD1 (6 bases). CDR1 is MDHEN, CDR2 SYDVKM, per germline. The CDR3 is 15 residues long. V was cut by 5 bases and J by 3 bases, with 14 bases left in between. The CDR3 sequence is CASSTGQTRYNEQFF. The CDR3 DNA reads TGTGCCAGCAGTACTGGACAGACCCGCTACAATGAGCAGTTCTTC.

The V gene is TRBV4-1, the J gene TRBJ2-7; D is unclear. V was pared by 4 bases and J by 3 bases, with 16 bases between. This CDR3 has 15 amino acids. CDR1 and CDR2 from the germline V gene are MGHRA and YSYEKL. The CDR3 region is CASSLEATPLYEQYF. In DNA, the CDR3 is TGCGCCAGCAGCCTAGAGGCGACCCCCCTCTACGAGCAGTACTTC.

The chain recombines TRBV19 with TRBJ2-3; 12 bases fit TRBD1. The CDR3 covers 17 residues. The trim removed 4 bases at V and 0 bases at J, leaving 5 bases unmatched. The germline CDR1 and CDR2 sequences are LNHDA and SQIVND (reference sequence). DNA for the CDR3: TGTGCCAGTAGTACCGGGACAGGGGGCGGTAGCACAGATACGCAGTATTTT. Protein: CASSTGTGGGSTDTQYF.

CDR3 residues: CASSYSLMYRDEQYF. The CDR3 DNA is TGTGCCAGCAGTTACTCGCTCATGTACAGGGACGAGCAGTACTTC. The chain joins TRBV6-5 to TRBJ2-7; a possible D gene is TRBD1 (6 bases). The CDR3 loop spans 15 amino acids. The ends were cut back, 0 bases at V and 5 bases at J, with 14 bases in the middle. The V gene's germline CDR1 is MNHEY and CDR2 SVGAGI.

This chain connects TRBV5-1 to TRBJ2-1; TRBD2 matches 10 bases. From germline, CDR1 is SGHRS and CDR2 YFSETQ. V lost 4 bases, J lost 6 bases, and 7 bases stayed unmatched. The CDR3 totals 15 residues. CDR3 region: CASSTTSGIGNEQFF. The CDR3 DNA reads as TGCGCCAGCAGCACCACTAGCGGGATCGGCAATGAGCAGTTCTTC.

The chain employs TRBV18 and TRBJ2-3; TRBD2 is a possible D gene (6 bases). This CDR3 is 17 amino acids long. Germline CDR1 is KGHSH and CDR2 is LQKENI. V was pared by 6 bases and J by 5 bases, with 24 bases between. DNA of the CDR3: TGTGCCAGCTCCTACCAGCTCAGGGAGGTGTTCGGAGATACGCAGTATTTT. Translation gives CASSYQLREVFGDTQYF.

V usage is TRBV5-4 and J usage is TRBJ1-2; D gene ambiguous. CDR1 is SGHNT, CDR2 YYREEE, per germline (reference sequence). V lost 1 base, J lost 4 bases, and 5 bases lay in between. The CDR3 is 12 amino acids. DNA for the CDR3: TGTGCCAGCAGCTTGATCAGCTATGGCTACACCTTC. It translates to CASSLISYGYTF.

The CDR3 protein is CASSRNGDRAFMNTEAFF. For the CDR3, the DNA is TGTGCCAGCAGCCGGAACGGGGACAGGGCCTTCATGAACACTGAAGCTTTCTTT. V is TRBV14 and J is TRBJ1-1; TRBD1 matches at 9 bases. The V gene's germline CDR1 is SGHDN and CDR2 FVKESK. The CDR3 is made up of 18 amino acids. Trimming cost V 4 bases and J 0 bases; bases outside gene matches: 12.

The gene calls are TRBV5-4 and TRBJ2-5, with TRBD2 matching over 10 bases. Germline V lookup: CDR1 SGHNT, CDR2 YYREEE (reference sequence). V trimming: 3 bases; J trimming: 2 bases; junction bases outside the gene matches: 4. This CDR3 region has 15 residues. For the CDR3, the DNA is TGTGCCAGCAGCTCCGGGACTAGCGTACAAGAGACCCAGTACTTC. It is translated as CASSSGTSVQETQYF. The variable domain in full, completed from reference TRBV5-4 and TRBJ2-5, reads ETGVTQSPTHLIKTRGQQVTLRCSSQSGHNTVSWYQQALGQGPQFIFQYYREEENGRGNFPPRFSGLQFPNYSSELNVNALELDDSALYLCASSSGTSVQETQYFGPGTRLLVL.

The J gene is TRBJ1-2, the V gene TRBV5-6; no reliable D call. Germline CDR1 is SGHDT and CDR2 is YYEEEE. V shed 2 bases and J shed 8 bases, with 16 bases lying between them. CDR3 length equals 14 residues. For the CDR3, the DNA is TGTGCCAGCAGCTTAAATGTGATCGGCCTCGGCTACACCTTC. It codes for CASSLNVIGLGYTF.

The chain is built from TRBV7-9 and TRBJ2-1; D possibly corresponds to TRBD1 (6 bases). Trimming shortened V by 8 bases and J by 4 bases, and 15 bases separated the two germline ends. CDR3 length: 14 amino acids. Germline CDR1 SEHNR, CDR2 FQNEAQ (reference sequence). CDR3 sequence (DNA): TGTGCCAGCGTGTCCCCGGACAGTTACAATGAGCAGTTCTTC. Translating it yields CASVSPDSYNEQFF.

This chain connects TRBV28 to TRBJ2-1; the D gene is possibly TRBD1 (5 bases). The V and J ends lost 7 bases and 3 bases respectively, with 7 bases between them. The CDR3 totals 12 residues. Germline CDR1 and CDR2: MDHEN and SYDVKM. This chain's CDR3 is CASMTVYNEQFF. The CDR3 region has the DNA TGTGCCAGCATGACAGTCTACAATGAGCAGTTCTTC.

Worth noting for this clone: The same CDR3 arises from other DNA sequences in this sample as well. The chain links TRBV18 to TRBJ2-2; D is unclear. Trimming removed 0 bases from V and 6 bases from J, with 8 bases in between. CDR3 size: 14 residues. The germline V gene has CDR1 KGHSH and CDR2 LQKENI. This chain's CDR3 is CASSPPGRPGELFF. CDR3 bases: TGTGCCAGCTCACCACCAGGGCGGCCCGGGGAGCTGTTTTTT.

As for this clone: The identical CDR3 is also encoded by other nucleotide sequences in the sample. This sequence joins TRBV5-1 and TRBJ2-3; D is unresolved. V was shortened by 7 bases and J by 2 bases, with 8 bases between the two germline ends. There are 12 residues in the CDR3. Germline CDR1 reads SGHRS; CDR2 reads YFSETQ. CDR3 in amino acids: CASSQNTDTQYF. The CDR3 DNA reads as TGCGCCAGCTCTCAAAACACAGATACGCAGTATTTT.

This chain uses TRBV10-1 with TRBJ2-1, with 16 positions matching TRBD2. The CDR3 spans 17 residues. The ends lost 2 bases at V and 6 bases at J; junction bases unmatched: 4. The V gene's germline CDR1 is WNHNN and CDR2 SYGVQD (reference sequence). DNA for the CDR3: TGCGCCAGCAGTGAGAGGGGACTAGCGGGAGGGGGCAATGAGCAGTTCTTC. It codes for CASSERGLAGGGNEQFF.